Below are 18 T cell receptor beta chains sequenced from a single sample in a study of cytotoxic CD8 clonotypes in ibrutinib-treated CLL. Only in-frame clones appear in the TCRdb table, and some are missing; sequencing was by immunoSEQ multiplex PCR. Among roughly 200,000 clones listed, 79% were seen once. The sequencing here drew on PBMCs, taken after 12 months of ibrutinib treatment. The origin of the receptors is a human donor with chronic lymphocytic leukemia.

The CDR3 loop reads CAWGLYSSRGEKLFF. In DNA form, the CDR3 reads TGTGCCTGGGGGTTATATTCATCCCGGGGTGAAAAACTGTTTTTT. The gene calls are TRBV30 and TRBJ1-4; D gene unclear. The CDR3 extends over 15 amino acids. The germline V gene encodes CDR1 GTSNPN and CDR2 SVGIG (reference sequence). Trimming removed 5 bases from V and 7 bases from J, with 20 bases in between.

The chain joins TRBV5-4 to TRBJ2-7, with 9 nucleotides matching TRBD2. The V and J ends lost 4 bases and 2 bases, in that order; junction bases with no gene match: 7. The CDR3 sequence is 15 residues long. Per germline, CDR1 SGHNT and CDR2 YYREEE (reference sequence). CDR3 nucleotides: TGTGCCAGCAGCCCTACTAGCGGGTTTCCCTACGAGCAGTACTTC. Encoded protein: CASSPTSGFPYEQYF.

This sequence joins TRBV2 and TRBJ2-7, with unresolved D. V lost 7 bases and J 2 bases, leaving 6 bases between the germline ends. From germline, CDR1 is SNHLY and CDR2 FYNNEI. CDR3 length equals 11 residues. For the CDR3, the DNA is TGTGCCAGCACCCTGGCCTACGAGCAGTACTTC. Translation: CASTLAYEQYF.

The chain combines TRBV30 with TRBJ1-1, with unresolved D. Germline V lookup: CDR1 GTSNPN, CDR2 SVGIG (reference sequence). The CDR3 contains 10 residues. The V and J ends lost 4 bases and 7 bases respectively, with 7 bases between them. CDR3 bases: TGTGCCTGGATGAGCAGTGAAGCTTTCTTT. Its protein is CAWMSSEAFF.

In its sample, this clone was seen a few times. The chain couples TRBV14 to TRBJ1-5; D ambiguous. The CDR3 spans 13 residues. Trimming stripped 4 bases from V and 1 base from J, with 5 bases between. CDR1 and CDR2 from the germline V gene are SGHDN and FVKESK. As DNA, the CDR3 is TGTGCCAGCAGCCCGGACAGCAATCAGCCCCAGCATTTT. This codes for CASSPDSNQPQHF.

The chain carries TRBV4-2 and TRBJ1-5, with TRBD1 matching 7 bases. V trimming: 1 base; J trimming: 0 bases; junction bases outside the gene matches: 9. CDR1 and CDR2 (germline): LGHNA, YNFKEQ. CDR3 size: 18 residues. This CDR3 reads CASSQAAGGIDSNQPQHF. CDR3 nucleotides: TGTGCCAGCAGCCAAGCGGCAGGGGGAATAGATAGCAATCAGCCCCAGCATTTT.

The rearrangement joins TRBV20-1 to TRBJ1-2; unclear D gene. The CDR3 runs to 11 residues. V was shortened by 7 bases and J by 1 base, with 7 bases between the two germline ends. Germline CDR1 is DFQATT and CDR2 is SNEGSKA (reference sequence). CDR3: CSGPLNYGYTF. The CDR3 coding sequence is TGCAGTGGTCCACTTAACTATGGCTACACCTTC.

This clone was observed a single time. The rearrangement links TRBV11-2 to TRBJ1-3; D is uncertain. Germline values: CDR1 SGHAT, CDR2 FQNNGV. There are 14 residues in the CDR3. V lost 4 bases and J 4 bases, leaving 11 bases between the germline ends. CDR3 loop: CASSSKLQGNTIYF. CDR3 coding DNA: TGTGCCAGCAGCTCAAAACTTCAGGGAAACACCATATATTTT.

The chain recombines TRBV27 with TRBJ1-1; 7 nucleotides agree with TRBD1. The CDR3 runs 13 residues. In germline, CDR1 is MNHEY, CDR2 SMNVEV (reference sequence). Trimming cost V 3 bases and J 5 bases; bases outside gene matches: 3. CDR3 sequence: CASSFSGGTEAFF. CDR3 nucleotide sequence: TGTGCCAGCAGTTTTTCAGGGGGGACTGAAGCTTTCTTT.

This sequence joins TRBV13 and TRBJ1-2; a possible D gene is TRBD1 (5 bases). Germline CDR1 and CDR2: PRHDT and FYEKMQ (reference sequence). The length of the CDR3 is 13 residues. Trimming removed 1 base at V and 6 bases at J, with 9 bases between. The CDR3 nucleotides read TGTGCCAGCAGCTTAGTGCGAGGGGATGGCTACACCTTC. This translates into CASSLVRGDGYTF.

This chain uses TRBV25-1 with TRBJ2-3; no definite D call. Germline V gives CDR1 MGHDK, CDR2 SYGVNS. The CDR3 loop spans 15 amino acids. Trimming cost V 6 bases and J 0 bases, with 13 bases left between them. The CDR3 here is CASSHKNPSTDTQYF. The CDR3 DNA is TGTGCCAGCAGCCACAAGAATCCGAGCACAGATACGCAGTATTTT.

This clone was seen once. CDR3 DNA: TGTGCCAGTATCAACCCTAGGACAGGCTATGGCTACACCTTC. Translating gives CASINPRTGYGYTF. The gene calls are TRBV19 and TRBJ1-2; 7 positions agree with TRBD1. V trimming: 7 bases; J trimming: 4 bases; junction bases outside the gene matches: 9. CDR1 LNHDA and CDR2 SQIVND come from the germline V gene (reference sequence). The CDR3 is 14 residues long.

This clone turned up a few times. This sequence joins TRBV18 and TRBJ2-1, with D possibly matching TRBD2 (5 bases). Between the trimmed V and J ends, which lost 0 bases and 10 bases, there was a span of 7 bases. CDR3 length: 12 residues. Germline CDR1 and CDR2: KGHSH and LQKENI. In DNA form, the CDR3 reads TGTGCCAGCTCACCACCTACTAGAGAGCAGTTCTTC. Its protein is CASSPPTREQFF.

The V call is TRBV11-2, the J call TRBJ2-7; possible D gene TRBD1, 5 bases. The CDR3 totals 14 residues. Germline CDR1 is SGHAT and CDR2 is FQNNGV. Trimming left V 5 bases short and J 0 bases short, with 11 bases between. This CDR3 reads CASSPGFSSYEQYF. Written as DNA, the CDR3 is TGTGCCAGCAGCCCAGGGTTTAGCTCCTACGAGCAGTACTTC.

The V call is TRBV4-2, the J call TRBJ2-2; 7 bases align to TRBD2. Looked up from germline, CDR1 is LGHNA and CDR2 is YNFKEQ. CDR3 length equals 17 residues. With 0 bases clipped from V and 0 bases from J, the junction kept 4 bases outside the gene matches. CDR3 nucleotide sequence: TGTGCCAGCAGCCAAGAGGGGGGAGGGGCGAACACCGGGGAGCTGTTTTTT. Amino acids: CASSQEGGGANTGELFF.

This clone was counted a single time. The chain is built from TRBV6-6 and TRBJ2-7; the match to TRBD1 covers 7 bases. CDR1 and CDR2 from the germline V gene are MNHNY and SVGAGI (reference sequence). After removal of 4 bases from V and 3 bases from J, the junction contained 12 bases not matched to a gene. The CDR3 length is 16 residues. For the CDR3, the DNA is TGTGCCAGCAGTTCCGACCGGGACAGCTCAGGCTACGAGCAGTACTTC. Translated, it gives CASSSDRDSSGYEQYF.

The chain couples TRBV6-5 to TRBJ1-4, with TRBD1 matching 8 bases. CDR3 size: 14 residues. Germline V gene lookup returns CDR1 MNHEY and CDR2 SVGAGI. J lost 5 bases, V lost 6 bases, and 5 bases had no gene match. This CDR3 is CASRGTGVNEKLFF. The CDR3 region has the DNA TGTGCCAGCAGAGGGACAGGAGTAAATGAAAAACTGTTTTTT.

This chain links TRBV5-4 with TRBJ2-5, with 9 bases that match TRBD2. The CDR3 loop spans 16 amino acids. Germline V lookup: CDR1 SGHNT, CDR2 YYREEE (reference sequence). The junction had 5 bases not matched to a gene; V was cut back by 0 bases and J by 2 bases. The CDR3 DNA is TGTGCCAGCAGCTTGGCTCCGCTAGCGGGACAAGAGACCCAGTACTTC. Translated: CASSLAPLAGQETQYF.